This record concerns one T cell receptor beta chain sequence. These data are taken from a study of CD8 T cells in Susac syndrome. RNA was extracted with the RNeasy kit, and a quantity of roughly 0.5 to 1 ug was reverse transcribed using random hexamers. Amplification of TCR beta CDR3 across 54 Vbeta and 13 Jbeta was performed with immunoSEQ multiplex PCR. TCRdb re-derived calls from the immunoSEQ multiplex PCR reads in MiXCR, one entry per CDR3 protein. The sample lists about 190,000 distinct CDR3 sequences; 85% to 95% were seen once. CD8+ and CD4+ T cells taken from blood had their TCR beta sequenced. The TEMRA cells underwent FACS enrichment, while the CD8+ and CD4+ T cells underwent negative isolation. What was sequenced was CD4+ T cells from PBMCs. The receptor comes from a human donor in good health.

The chain's CDR3 is CAIKGGTEAFF. CDR3 bases: TGTGCCATCAAAGGGGGAACTGAAGCTTTCTTT. This chain uses TRBV10-3 with TRBJ1-1; TRBD1 is a possible D gene (6 bases). The CDR3 extends over 11 amino acids. Trimming shortened V by 7 bases and J by 5 bases, and 8 bases separated the two germline ends. Per germline, CDR1 ENHRY and CDR2 SYGVKD.